Below, one T cell receptor (beta chain) is given with its context. Per the germline V gene, CDR1 is SQVTM and CDR2 is ANQGSEA. With 4 bases clipped from V and 4 bases from J, the junction kept 0 bases outside the gene matches. This CDR3 contains 11 residues. The sample comes from a study of OX40 agonist ivuxolimab in advanced cancers. The assay was immunoSEQ multiplex PCR, and TCRdb's table has in-frame clones only and misses some. The table lists about 53,000 clones, approximately 90% of them singletons. This sequence was found in an adult with an advanced solid tumor such as melanoma, head and neck, liver or kidney cancer. The sample here was CD4+ or CD8+ T cells sorted from blood, taken in a trial of the OX40 agonist ivuxolimab. This chain connects TRBV29-1 to TRBJ2-5; 7 bases agree with TRBD2. DNA of the CDR3: TGCAGCGTTGGGGAGGGAGAGACCCAGTACTTC. Its protein product is CSVGEGETQYF. The variable domain in full, completed from reference TRBV29-1 and TRBJ2-5, reads SAVISQKPSRDICQRGTSLTIQCQVDSQVTMMFWYRQQPGQSLTLIATANQGSEATYESGFVIDKFPISRPNLTFSTLTVSNMSPEDSSIYLCSVGEGETQYFGPGTRLLVL.